The 23 T cell receptor beta chains below all came from one sample that was sequenced in a study of T cell changes during pregnancy in multiple sclerosis. Using immunoSEQ multiplex PCR, the repertoire was profiled, and TCRdb retains in-frame clones only, with some absent. The sample includes roughly 70,000 clones, 80% to 95% seen only once; the top ten take about 2.2%. This sample comprised peripheral blood, obtained before pregnancy. The receptors were gathered from a female donor with multiple sclerosis, enrolled in a pregnancy study.

The rearrangement uses TRBV5-4 and TRBJ1-3; possibly TRBD1 for D (6 bases). Germline assignment: CDR1 SGHNT and CDR2 YYREEE (reference sequence). V was shortened by 4 bases and J by 4 bases, with 18 bases between the two germline ends. The CDR3 spans 16 residues. The CDR3 sequence: CASSATLQGEGNTIYF. The CDR3 DNA reads TGTGCCAGCAGCGCGACACTACAGGGAGAAGGAAACACCATATATTTT.

The J gene is TRBJ2-2, the V gene TRBV6-4, with a possible D match to TRBD1 (6 bases). Trimming stripped 4 bases from V and 3 bases from J, with 9 bases between. The length of the CDR3 is 14 residues. Germline V CDR1 and CDR2: MRHNA, SNTAGT. The CDR3: CASSGGPDTGELFF. The CDR3 DNA sequence: TGTGCCAGCAGTGGGGGGCCAGACACCGGGGAGCTGTTTTTT.

This clone was detected only once. The chain employs TRBV18 and TRBJ2-5; D might be TRBD2 (5 bases). This CDR3 comprises 15 residues. Germline CDR1 KGHSH, CDR2 LQKENI. Deletions cut 2 bases from V and 4 bases from J, with 14 bases between. Here the CDR3 reads CASSPIPGKRETQYF. The CDR3 DNA follows: TGTGCCAGCTCACCAATACCCGGGAAACGAGAGACCCAGTACTTC.

The chain is built from TRBV12-5 and TRBJ2-7; D is possibly TRBD2 (5 bases). CDR1 and CDR2 (germline): LGHNT, FRNRAP. This CDR3 is 18 amino acids long. V lost 2 bases and J 7 bases, leaving 27 bases between the germline ends. The chain's CDR3 is CASGLFGGLLTGVFEQYF. The CDR3 DNA reads as TGTGCTAGTGGTTTGTTCGGAGGACTCCTCACTGGCGTGTTTGAGCAGTACTTC.

The CDR3 DNA reads TGTGCCAGCAGCATCGCCGGCGCAGGGGGCTTTGATCAGCCCCAGCATTTT. Encoded protein: CASSIAGAGGFDQPQHF. This chain uses TRBV5-6 with TRBJ1-5; 8 nucleotides agree with TRBD1. Trimming at V came to 4 bases and at J to 5 bases, leaving 14 bases not matched to a gene. Germline V gives CDR1 SGHDT, CDR2 YYEEEE. This CDR3 spans 17 amino acids.

The CDR3 DNA reads as TGCGCCAGCAGCTTTGAGGGTCATCAGCCCCAGCATTTT. Translated, it gives CASSFEGHQPQHF. V is TRBV5-1 and J is TRBJ1-5; no firm D call. V lost 2 bases and J 5 bases, leaving 8 bases between the germline ends. The CDR3 has 13 residues. The V gene's germline CDR1 is SGHRS and CDR2 YFSETQ. Filled out from reference TRBV5-1 and TRBJ1-5, the complete variable domain reads KAGVTQTPRYLIKTRGQQVTLSCSPISGHRSVSWYQQTPGQGLQFLFEYFSETQRNKGNFPGRFSGRQFSNSRSEMNVSTLELGDSALYLCASSFEGHQPQHFGDGTRLSIL.

The rearrangement joins TRBV27 to TRBJ2-7; tentatively, D is TRBD2 (6 bases). V lost 4 bases, J lost 2 bases, and 12 bases lay in between. Germline CDR1 reads MNHEY; CDR2 reads SMNVEV (reference sequence). There are 14 residues in the CDR3. The CDR3 nucleotides are TGTGCCAGCAGTTCGGGACTTTCCACCTACGAGCAGTACTTC. Translation: CASSSGLSTYEQYF.

This clone is a singleton in its sample. V and J are TRBV19 and TRBJ2-1; 12 bases align to TRBD2. Germline CDR1 reads LNHDA; CDR2 reads SQIVND (reference sequence). V shed 7 bases and J 2 bases; nucleotides not matched to a gene: 6. The CDR3 is made up of 16 amino acids. CDR3 protein: CASTPLAGGTYNEQFF. The CDR3 DNA reads TGTGCCAGTACCCCTCTAGCGGGAGGGACCTACAATGAGCAGTTCTTC. Combining the CDR3 with reference TRBV19 and TRBJ2-1 gives the whole variable domain DGGITQSPKYLFRKEGQNVTLSCEQNLNHDAMYWYRQDPGQGLRLIYYSQIVNDFQKGDIAEGYSVSREKKESFPLTVTSAQKNPTAFYLCASTPLAGGTYNEQFFGPGTRLTVL.

This chain uses TRBV30 with TRBJ2-7, with a possible D match to TRBD1 (6 bases). The V end lost 8 bases, the J end lost 3 bases, and 23 bases lay between the germline ends. CDR1 and CDR2 from the germline V gene are GTSNPN and SVGIG (reference sequence). CDR3 size: 15 residues. CDR3 amino acids: CAPDLLRDKCYEQYF. CDR3 coding DNA: TGTGCCCCAGACCTGCTCCGGGACAAATGCTACGAGCAGTACTTC.

V is TRBV7-6 and J is TRBJ2-1; a weak D match, TRBD1 (5 bases). The germline V gene encodes CDR1 SGHVS and CDR2 FNYEAQ. The length of the CDR3 is 14 residues. With 2 bases removed from V and 9 bases from J, the gap between germline ends came to 14 bases. The CDR3 loop is CASSLSQGTGEQFF. CDR3 bases: TGTGCCAGCAGCTTATCTCAAGGTACAGGTGAGCAGTTCTTC.

The rearrangement joins TRBV25-1 to TRBJ2-1; 7 bases fit TRBD2. CDR3 length: 13 amino acids. With V trimmed by 6 bases and J by 5 bases, 4 bases remained unmatched. Germline V CDR1 and CDR2: MGHDK, SYGVNS. As DNA, the CDR3 is TGTGCCAGCAGGTCTAGCGGAGACAATGAGCAGTTCTTC. Its protein is CASRSSGDNEQFF. Full variable domain (rest looked up from reference TRBV25-1 and TRBJ2-1): EADIYQTPRYLVIGTGKKITLECSQTMGHDKMYWYQQDPGMELHLIHYSYGVNSTEKGDLSSESTVSRIRTEHFPLTLESARPSHTSQYLCASRSSGDNEQFFGPGTRLTVL.

This sequence joins TRBV7-2 and TRBJ1-2, with D tentatively TRBD1 (5 bases). V was cut by 5 bases and J by 0 bases, with 10 bases left in between. Germline CDR1 reads SGHTA; CDR2 reads FQGNSA. CDR3 length: 14 amino acids. For the CDR3, the DNA is TGTGCCAGCAGCCCCGACAGCGCTAACTATGGCTACACCTTC. Amino acid sequence: CASSPDSANYGYTF.

The chain carries TRBV30 and TRBJ2-7, with 7 bases lining up with TRBD1. After removal of 0 bases from V and 1 base from J, the junction contained 3 bases not matched to a gene. The CDR3 spans 14 residues. Germline assignment: CDR1 GTSNPN and CDR2 SVGIG (reference sequence). CDR3 bases: TGTGCCTGGAGTGTAATGACAGGGTCCTACGAGCAGTACTTC. It encodes CAWSVMTGSYEQYF.

The V call is TRBV9, the J call TRBJ2-3, with 12 positions matching TRBD2. Trimming removed 4 bases from V and 0 bases from J; junction bases left unmatched: 6. The CDR3 is 17 amino acids. Germline V CDR1 and CDR2: SGDLS, YYNGEE. Here the CDR3 DNA reads TGTGCCAGCAGCTTCGGAGGGACTAGCGGGAGCACAGATACGCAGTATTTT. It translates to CASSFGGTSGSTDTQYF.

V usage is TRBV15 and J usage is TRBJ2-3, with D possibly matching TRBD1 (6 bases). The CDR3 has 15 amino acids. Germline CDR1 reads LNHNV; CDR2 reads YYDKDF (reference sequence). The V and J ends lost 0 bases and 0 bases respectively, with 7 bases between them. The DNA for the CDR3 is TGTGCCACCAGCAGAGATCAGGGGAGCACAGATACGCAGTATTTT. This translates into CATSRDQGSTDTQYF.

This chain uses TRBV1 with TRBJ2-1; TRBD2, the table's D call, was not compared with the DNA. TRBV1 constitutes a pseudogene. CDR3 size: 19 residues. CDR3 DNA sequence: TGCACCAGCAGCCAAGTTCCCGACGGGGGCGGGAGGGCCCCCGATGAGCAGTTCTTC. It yields the protein CTSSQVPDGGGRAPDEQFF.

This rearrangement joins TRBV27 to TRBJ2-1, with a tentative D call TRBD2 (5 bases). The germline gives CDR1 MNHEY, CDR2 SMNVEV (reference sequence). V was pared by 7 bases and J by 9 bases, with 22 bases between. The CDR3 contains 15 residues. This CDR3 is CASTRDKGGWGEQFF. CDR3 in DNA: TGTGCCAGCACACGGGATAAAGGAGGATGGGGTGAGCAGTTCTTC.

This clone was recorded only once. This chain connects TRBV19 to TRBJ2-1; tentatively, D is TRBD2 (6 bases). CDR1 LNHDA and CDR2 SQIVND come from the germline V gene (reference sequence). The CDR3 has 16 amino acids. V was shortened by 1 base and J by 5 bases, with 15 bases between the two germline ends. DNA for the CDR3: TGTGCCAGTAGTATAGTCCTAGCGCCAAGCAACAATGAGCAGTTCTTC. Protein: CASSIVLAPSNNEQFF.

The J gene is TRBJ2-4, the V gene TRBV9; D possibly corresponds to TRBD2 (6 bases). The CDR3 extends over 14 amino acids. With 3 bases removed from V and 1 base from J, the gap between germline ends came to 8 bases. The germline CDR1 and CDR2 sequences are SGDLS and YYNGEE. CDR3 sequence: CASSEAGAKNIQYF. The CDR3, as DNA: TGTGCCAGCAGCGAGGCGGGGGCCAAAAACATTCAGTACTTC.

The CDR3 region is CASSLGAGGTDTQYF. CDR3 in DNA: TGTGCCAGCAGCTTAGGGGCGGGAGGGACAGATACGCAGTATTTT. The rearrangement uses TRBV7-3 and TRBJ2-3, with 9 bases lining up with TRBD2. This CDR3 has 15 residues. Trimming removed 2 bases from V and 3 bases from J; junction bases left unmatched: 3. Germline lookup yields CDR1 SGHTA and CDR2 FQGTGA.

V gene TRBV5-1 combines with J gene TRBJ2-1; 7 positions match TRBD1. Unmatched junction bases numbered 0, after V lost 5 bases and J lost 4 bases. The CDR3 consists of 12 residues. Germline V gene lookup returns CDR1 SGHRS and CDR2 YFSETQ. CDR3 region: CASRGQYNEQFF. CDR3 DNA sequence: TGCGCCAGCAGGGGACAGTACAATGAGCAGTTCTTC.

The chain uses TRBV2 and TRBJ2-3; TRBD1 might be the D (5 bases). The germline CDR1 and CDR2 sequences are SNHLY and FYNNEI. V was shortened by 7 bases and J by 3 bases, with 11 bases between the two germline ends. The CDR3 totals 13 residues. CDR3 coding DNA: TGTGCCAGCAATTTAGGGGTAACAGATACGCAGTATTTT. Translated, it gives CASNLGVTDTQYF.

This clone was recorded a few times. This chain uses TRBV5-1 with TRBJ1-3; a possible D gene is TRBD1 (6 bases). The CDR3 length is 14 residues. The V end was cut by 4 bases, the J end by 4 bases, with 12 bases between. CDR1 and CDR2 (germline): SGHRS, YFSETQ. The CDR3 nucleotides are TGCGCCAGCAGCGGGGGGGGCTTCGGAAACACCATATATTTT. It specifies CASSGGGFGNTIYF. Supplemented by reference TRBV5-1 and TRBJ1-3, the full variable domain reads KAGVTQTPRYLIKTRGQQVTLSCSPISGHRSVSWYQQTPGQGLQFLFEYFSETQRNKGNFPGRFSGRQFSNSRSEMNVSTLELGDSALYLCASSGGGFGNTIYFGEGSWLTVV.